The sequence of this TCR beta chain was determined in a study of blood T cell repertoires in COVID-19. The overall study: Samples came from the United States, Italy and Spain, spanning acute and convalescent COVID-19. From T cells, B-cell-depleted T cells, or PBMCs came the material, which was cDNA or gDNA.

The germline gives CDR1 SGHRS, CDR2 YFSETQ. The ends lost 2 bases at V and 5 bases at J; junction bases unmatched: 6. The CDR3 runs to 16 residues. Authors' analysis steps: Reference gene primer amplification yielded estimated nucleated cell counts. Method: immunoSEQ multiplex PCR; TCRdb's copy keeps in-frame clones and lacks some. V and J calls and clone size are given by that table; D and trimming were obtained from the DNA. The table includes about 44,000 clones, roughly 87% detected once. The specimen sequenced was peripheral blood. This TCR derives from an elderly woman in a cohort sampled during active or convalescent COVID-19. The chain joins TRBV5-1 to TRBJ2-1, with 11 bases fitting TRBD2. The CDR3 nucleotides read TGCGCCAGCAGCTTCGAGGGACTAGCGGCCGACAATGAGCAGTTCTTC. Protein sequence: CASSFEGLAADNEQFF.